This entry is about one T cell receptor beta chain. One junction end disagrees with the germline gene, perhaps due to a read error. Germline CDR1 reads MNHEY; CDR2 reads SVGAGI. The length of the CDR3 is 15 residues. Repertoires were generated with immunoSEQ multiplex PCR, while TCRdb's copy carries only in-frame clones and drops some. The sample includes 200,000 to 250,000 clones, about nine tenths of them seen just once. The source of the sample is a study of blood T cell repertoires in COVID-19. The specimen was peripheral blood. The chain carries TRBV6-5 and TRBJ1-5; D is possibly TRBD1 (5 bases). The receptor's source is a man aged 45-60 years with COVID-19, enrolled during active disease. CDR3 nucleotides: TGTGCCAGCATTGTCGGGACTGAAAGCAGTCAGCCCCAGCATTTT. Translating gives CASIVGTESSQPQHF.